These 6 T cell receptor beta chains were all obtained from the same sample, sequenced in a study of T cells in pancreatic ductal adenocarcinoma. Clones were read by immunoSEQ multiplex PCR, and TCRdb kept only the in-frame ones, dropping some. The sample comprises 100,000 or so clones, nearly 95% of which are singletons, and around 3.2% rests with the top ten. No neoadjuvant therapy was given to the selected pancreatic ductal adenocarcinoma patients before their surgery. Sequenced: PBMCs. The origin of the receptors is a human donor with pancreatic ductal adenocarcinoma.

The gene calls are TRBV4-3 and TRBJ2-2; 9 bases agree with TRBD2. The V gene's germline CDR1 is LGHNA and CDR2 YSLEER. The CDR3 runs to 20 residues. The V and J ends lost 1 base and 0 bases, in that order; junction bases with no gene match: 12. CDR3 coding DNA: TGCGCCAGCAGCCAAGCCCCCGCCGGGGCTAGCGGGGCGAACACCGGGGAGCTGTTTTTT. Protein: CASSQAPAGASGANTGELFF.

The rearrangement links TRBV11-3 to TRBJ2-7; 7 bases align to TRBD1. The CDR3 contains 16 residues. Germline V lookup: CDR1 SGHNT, CDR2 YENEEA. The J segment lost 6 bases and the V segment lost 2 bases, leaving 13 bases of the junction unmatched. In DNA, the CDR3 is TGTGCCAGCAGCTTAATCTGTCATAAACAGGGGAGCGAGCAGTACTTC. This gives the protein CASSLICHKQGSEQYF.

This chain links TRBV28 with TRBJ2-5; tentative D call: TRBD1 (6 bases). Trimming left V 2 bases short and J 5 bases short, with 15 bases between. CDR3 size: 15 residues. Germline V gene sequence: CDR1 MDHEN, CDR2 SYDVKM. Here the CDR3 DNA reads TGTGCCAGCAGTTTACCACAGGGTAACGGGGAGACCCAGTACTTC. It is translated as CASSLPQGNGETQYF.

The chain employs TRBV25-1 and TRBJ2-5; 12 positions agree with TRBD1. CDR3 size: 17 residues. Germline V lookup: CDR1 MGHDK, CDR2 SYGVNS. Unmatched junction bases numbered 6, after V lost 0 bases and J lost 4 bases. CDR3 residues: CASSEYGGQGARETQYF. The CDR3 DNA sequence: TGTGCCAGCAGTGAATACGGGGGACAGGGGGCGAGAGAGACCCAGTACTTC.

The rearrangement uses TRBV7-9 and TRBJ2-7, with D tentatively TRBD1 (6 bases). CDR3 size: 13 residues. Germline assignment: CDR1 SEHNR and CDR2 FQNEAQ (reference sequence). V lost 1 base, J lost 9 bases, and 13 bases lay in between. The CDR3 nucleotides are TGTGCCAGCAGCTTAGGGGCGACAGGCGGGCAGTACTTC. Translating gives CASSLGATGGQYF.

This clone came up once. The chain combines TRBV28 with TRBJ2-7; 12 bases are shared with TRBD1. CDR1 is MDHEN and CDR2 is SYDVKM in the germline V gene. This CDR3 is built from 17 residues. J lost 4 bases, V lost 5 bases, and 12 bases had no gene match. CDR3 DNA sequence: TGTGCCAGCAGTCCTACCTGGTCGGGACAGGGGGCTTACGAGCAGTACTTC. This codes for CASSPTWSGQGAYEQYF.